This T cell receptor (beta chain) was sequenced for a study of T-cell reconstitution after alpha-beta-depleted transplantation in children. Study results and limitations: Newly produced T cells mostly provided counts and TCRbeta diversity after one year, as hyperexpanded clones declined. Several hundred graft clones that had expanded were reportedly the source of alpha-beta T cells about two months after transplant.

A library of TCRbeta sequences, prepared with unique molecular identifiers, was generated. TCRdb processed the PCR reads anew with MiXCR; each CDR3 protein has one entry. The sample lists 330,000 or so distinct CDR3 sequences, about 7.3% occurring once. Trimming left V 0 bases short and J 2 bases short, with 14 bases between. Looked up from germline, CDR1 is SGHRS and CDR2 is YFSETQ. The CDR3 spans 16 residues. In its sample, this clonotype was seen a few times. The antigen remains undetermined. This receptor was obtained from a female patient aged 2 to 10 who had a stem cell transplant for Fanconi anemia, so the T cells may come from the graft donor. V usage is TRBV5-1 and J usage is TRBJ1-2; no definite D call. The sample was peripheral blood, taken 360 days after TCRalphabeta/CD19-depleted stem cell transplant. CDR3 in amino acids: CASSLGASPSNYGYTF. The CDR3 coding sequence is TGCGCCAGCAGCTTGGGGGCGTCACCTTCGAACTATGGCTACACCTTC.